This T cell receptor (beta chain) was profiled in a study of response to subunit inactivated influenza vaccine (dated by TCRdb to the late 2010s). For the wider study: To follow how T cells responded to a trivalent subunit inactivated influenza vaccine, the researchers relied on deep quantitative profiling of the T cell receptor repertoire. The paper as a whole reports these results and caveats: According to the authors, only a limited number of new T cells may be recruited by each seasonal influenza vaccination.

As concerns this clonotype: What antigen it recognizes has not been identified. There are no base qualities to consult, and no much larger clone falls within one base.

Receptor libraries were prepared by RT-PCR. Instrument on record: Illumina HiSeq 2500. TCRdb cleaned the public reads at Q25 with fastp, built clones with MiXCR and kept in-frame beta chains. Here each entry gathers all rows of one CDR3 protein and keeps the most common genes and DNA. The sample has approximately 530,000 distinct CDR3 sequences on record, 6.5% to 8% of them singletons. The ten largest clones add up to approximately 14% of the sample. CDR3 length: 14 amino acids, cysteine to phenylalanine. Only CDR3 DNA remains: 42 bases, in frame from the first base. Germline trimming amounts to 6 bases on V and 6 bases on J, with 7 as the count of junction bases outside the gene matches.

This receptor was identified in a man between 50 and 75 years old who received an inactivated influenza vaccine. Donor details come from another sample of the same person, matched by shared clones. The chain links TRBV12-3 or TRBV12-4 with TRBJ1-4, with 7 bases aligning to TRBD1. Sample: PBMCs from blood, taken roughly 24 months after vaccination. The nucleotide sequence is TGTGCCAGCAGCGACAGGGTAGAAGATGAAAAACTGTTTTTT. This translates into CASSDRVEDEKLFF.